This entry features one TCR beta chain sequence. Its antigen is currently not known. No base-level quality is on record; no much larger clone is a single base apart. This entry is derived from a study of CD8 T cells in Susac syndrome (dated by TCRdb to between 2018 and 2020). With regard to the full study: Of the Susac syndrome patients who were sequenced, over five had clinically active disease and eight or nine were in clinical remission. Whether CD8+ T cell activation and differentiation in Susac syndrome was antigen driven was tested using repertoire sequencing. At the time of blood withdrawal, Susac syndrome patients were either therapy-naive, taking corticosteroids (with some also receiving IVIg), or on IVIg alone. Overall study results and their limits: The TCR sequencing and HLA analysis was acknowledged to have included a relatively small number of individuals. In patients with Susac syndrome, the CD4+ T cell repertoire showed no detectable clonal expansion.

RNA was extracted using the RNeasy kit, and roughly 0.5 to 1 microgram was reverse transcribed with random hexamers. TCR beta CDR3 regions were amplified with the immunoSEQ multiplex PCR assay covering 54 Vbeta and 13 Jbeta segments. PCR amplification bias was corrected by using a synthetic template baseline for primer optimization and computational correction. In the source study's methods: Reads were assigned to V, D and J genes according to IMGT and analyzed in immunoSEQ Analyzer, with only productive sequences retained. To calculate clonality, Shannon entropy was normalized by log2 of the number of productive unique sequences and then subtracted from one. For each patient and control, public and private clones were evaluated among the 100 most prevalent clones. Clones were defined as Susac-specific when absent from the healthy and MS cohorts, from fewer than 1,300 published viral clones and from other ImmuneACCESS disease sequences. TCRdb reanalyzed the raw reads on its own, using fastp at Q25 for trimming and MiXCR for clone calling, and kept in-frame beta chains. Duplicate CDR3 protein sequences are folded into a single record with the most common DNA and genes. The V and J calls follow TCRdb's processing rather than the paper's. This sample comprises about 140,000 distinct CDR3 sequences, about 95% of them detected only once. The ten top clones hold roughly 0.15% of the sample.

High-throughput TCR beta sequencing profiled peripheral blood CD8+ and CD4+ T cells from healthy donors, Susac syndrome patients and multiple sclerosis patients. The Susac syndrome patients fulfilled recently defined diagnostic criteria for definite or probable disease. Bulk CD8+ and CD4+ T cells were purified by magnetic negative isolation, whereas CD8+ TEMRA cells were enriched by FACS. Blood was drawn into EDTA tubes, processed within 24 hours, and PBMCs were isolated by density gradient centrifugation. PBMCs intended for TCR sequencing were cryopreserved in liquid nitrogen and were subsequently thawed in a 37 degrees C water bath. The sorted or isolated CD4+, CD8+ and CD8+ TEMRA cells reached a purity of at least 90%. The germline ends are 9 bases apart after V is trimmed by 2 bases and J by 1 base. From cysteine to phenylalanine, the CDR3 is 14 amino acids long. Solely the CDR3 DNA is kept, with 42 bases framed from the first base.

The chain links TRBV12-3 or TRBV12-4 with TRBJ2-7; the D gene is perhaps TRBD2, from 5 matching bases. Sequencing was performed on CD4+ T cells from PBMCs. This clonotype was sampled from a human donor with Susac syndrome. The DNA is TGTGCCAGCAGTTTAACTAGAAAGTCCTACGAGCAGTACTTC. Protein translation: CASSLTRKSYEQYF.